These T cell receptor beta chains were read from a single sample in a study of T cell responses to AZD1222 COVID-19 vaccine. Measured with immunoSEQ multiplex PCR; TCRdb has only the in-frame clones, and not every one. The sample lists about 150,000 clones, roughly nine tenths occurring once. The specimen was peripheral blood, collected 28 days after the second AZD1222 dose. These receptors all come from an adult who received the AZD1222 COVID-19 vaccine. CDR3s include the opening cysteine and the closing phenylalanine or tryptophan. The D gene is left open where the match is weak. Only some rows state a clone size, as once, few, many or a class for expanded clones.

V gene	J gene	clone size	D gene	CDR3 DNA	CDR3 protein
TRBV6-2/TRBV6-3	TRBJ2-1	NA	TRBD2	TGTGCCAGCAGTGGCGGCGGGGGGCGACCGACATACTACAATGAGCAGTTCTTC	CASSGGGGRPTYYNEQFF
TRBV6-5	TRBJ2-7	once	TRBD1	TGTGCCAGCAGTTATTTTCCCGACAGGGATAACTACGAGCAGTACTTC	CASSYFPDRDNYEQYF
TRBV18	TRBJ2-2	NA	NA	TGTGCCAGCTCACCCGACAGGTCCGGGGAGCTGTTTTTT	CASSPDRSGELFF
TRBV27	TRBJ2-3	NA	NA	TGTGCCAGCAGTTTGGTGGGAGATACGCAGTATTTT	CASSLVGDTQYF
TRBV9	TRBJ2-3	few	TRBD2	TGTGCCAGCAGCCCACGACCATGGGCGGGGGTGGGCACAGATACGCAGTATTTT	CASSPRPWAGVGTDTQYF
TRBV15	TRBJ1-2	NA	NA	TGTGCCACCAGCAGAGATCACCCCCCCGGGCGGTTTGGCTACACCTTC	CATSRDHPPGRFGYTF
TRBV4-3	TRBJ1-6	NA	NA	TGCGCCAGCAGCTACAGGGAATCACCCCTCCACTTT	CASSYRESPLHF
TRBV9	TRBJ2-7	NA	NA	TGTGCCAGCAGCGTAACGGGATTATCCAGCGAGCAGTACTTC	CASSVTGLSSEQYF
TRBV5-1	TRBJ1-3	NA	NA	TGCGCCAGCAGCCCTAAGGACAGAGGAAACACCATATATTTT	CASSPKDRGNTIYF
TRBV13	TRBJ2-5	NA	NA	TGTGCCAGCAGCTCGACCCAAGAGACCCAGTACTTC	CASSSTQETQYF
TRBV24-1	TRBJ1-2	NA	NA	TGTGCCACCAGTGATTTGGGGGGTCCGGGTGGCTACACCTTC	CATSDLGGPGGYTF
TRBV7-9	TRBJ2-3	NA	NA	TGTGCCAGCAGCTTAGGTTGGACAGATACGCAGTATTTT	CASSLGWTDTQYF
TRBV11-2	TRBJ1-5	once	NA	TGTGCCAGCAGCTTAGGGGTCCAGGGTAATCAGCCCCAGCATTTT	CASSLGVQGNQPQHF
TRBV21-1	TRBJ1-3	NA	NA	TGTGCCAGCAGCAAAGTTTGGCCCCCCTCTGGAAACACCATATATTTT	CASSKVWPPSGNTIYF
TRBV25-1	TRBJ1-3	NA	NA	TGTGCCAGCAGTAGCCCAAGGTCCTTGGGAAACACCATATATTTT	CASSSPRSLGNTIYF
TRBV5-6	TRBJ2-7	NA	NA	TGTGCCAGCAGCTTTGGAAGCTACGAGCAGTACTTC	CASSFGSYEQYF
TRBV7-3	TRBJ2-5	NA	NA	TGTGCCAGCAGTCGAACGGGCGGCCAAGAGACCCAGTACTTC	CASSRTGGQETQYF
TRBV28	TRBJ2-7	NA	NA	TGTGCCAGCAGGACGGGGACTCGGGAGCAGTACTTC	CASRTGTREQYF
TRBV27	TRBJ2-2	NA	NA	TGTGCCAGCAGTTTTGTGGGGGCGGCCGGGGAGCTGTTTTTT	CASSFVGAAGELFF
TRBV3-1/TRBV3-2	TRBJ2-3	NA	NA	TGTGCCAGCAGCCAAATGAGGGATACTAGCACAGATACGCAGTATTTT	CASSQMRDTSTDTQYF
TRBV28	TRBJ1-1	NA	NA	TGTGCCAGCCTTACCTACTGGCCCCCGGGGTCGGGGACTGAAGCTTTCTTT	CASLTYWPPGSGTEAFF
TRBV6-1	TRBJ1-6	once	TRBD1	TGTGCCAGCAGTGAGACAGGGATGGCTACCCTCCACTTT	CASSETGMATLHF
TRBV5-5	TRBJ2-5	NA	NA	TGTGCCAGCAGCTTGGATCTGGAGGAGACCCAGTACTTC	CASSLDLEETQYF
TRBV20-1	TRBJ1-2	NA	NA	TGCAGTGCTAGTGACACCCGTAACTATGGCTACACCTTC	CSASDTRNYGYTF
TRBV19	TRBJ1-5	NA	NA	TGTGCCAGTAGTATACGGACTCTCAATCAGCCCCAGCATTTT	CASSIRTLNQPQHF
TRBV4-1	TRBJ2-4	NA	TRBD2	TGCGCCAGCAGCCGTATTGGCGGGAGGGATCAAAACATTCAGTACTTC	CASSRIGGRDQNIQYF
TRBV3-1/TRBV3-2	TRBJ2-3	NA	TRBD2	TGTGCCAGCAGTCTAGCGGGGTGGGGCACAGATACGCAGTATTTT	CASSLAGWGTDTQYF
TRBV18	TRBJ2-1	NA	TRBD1	TGTGCCAGCTCACCCGAAATGACAGGGTTCCACGAGCAGTTCTTC	CASSPEMTGFHEQFF
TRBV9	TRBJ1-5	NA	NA	TGTGCCAGCAGCGTAGGCGGGGGGCCTAGCAATCAGCCCCAGCATTTT	CASSVGGGPSNQPQHF
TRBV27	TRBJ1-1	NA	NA	TGTGCCAGCAGTCGGGGGGACGCACGGAACACTGAAGCTTTCTTT	CASSRGDARNTEAFF
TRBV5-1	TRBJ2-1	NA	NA	TGCGCCAGCAGCCGAGAAGGAACCTACAATGAGCAGTTCTTC	CASSREGTYNEQFF
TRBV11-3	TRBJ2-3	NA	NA	TGTGCCAGCAGCTTAGATACCGATACACTCTGGAGGCGGAACACAGATACGCAGTATTTT	CASSLDTDTLWRRNTDTQYF
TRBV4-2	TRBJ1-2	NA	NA	TGTGCCAGCAGTCAGGGCCACGATAACTATGGCTACACCTTC	CASSQGHDNYGYTF
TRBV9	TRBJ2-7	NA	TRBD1	TGTGCCAGCAGCCCTGACAGGGGCGAGCAGTACTTC	CASSPDRGEQYF
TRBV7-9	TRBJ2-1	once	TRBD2	TGTGCCAGCAGCGCGCGCCTGGCGGGGGGACAAAATGAGCAGTTCTTC	CASSARLAGGQNEQFF
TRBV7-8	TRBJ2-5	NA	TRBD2	TGTGCCAGCAGCTCCCAGACTAGCGGGGTACAAGAGACCCAGTACTTC	CASSSQTSGVQETQYF
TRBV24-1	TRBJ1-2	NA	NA	TGTGCCACGGGAGCGGAACAGGAAAATGGCTACACCTTC	CATGAEQENGYTF
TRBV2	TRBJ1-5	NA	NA	TGTGCCAGCAGTGAATCTAGGGGACCTCAGCCCCAGCATTTT	CASSESRGPQPQHF
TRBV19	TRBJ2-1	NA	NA	TGTGCCAGTAGTATAGGGGGCGAGGAGCAGTTCTTC	CASSIGGEEQFF
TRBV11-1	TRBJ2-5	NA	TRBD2	TGTGCCAGCAGCTCGCGACTAGCGGGATATCAAGAGACCCAGTACTTC	CASSSRLAGYQETQYF
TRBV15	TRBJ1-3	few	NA	TGTGCCACCCAGAGGGGGGGGGACGGCTCTGGAAACACCATATATTTT	CATQRGGDGSGNTIYF
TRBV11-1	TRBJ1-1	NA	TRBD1	TGTGCCAGCAGCTCGCAGGGGGCTGTGAACACTGAAGCTTTCTTT	CASSSQGAVNTEAFF
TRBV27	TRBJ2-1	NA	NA	TGTGCCAGCAGTTTTTCCGGGGGGCCCCGCATAAATGAGCAGTTCTTC	CASSFSGGPRINEQFF
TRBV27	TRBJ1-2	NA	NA	TGTGCCAGCAGTTACTCCCAGGGCATTACTGGCTACACCTTC	CASSYSQGITGYTF
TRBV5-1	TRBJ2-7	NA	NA	TGCGCCAGCAGCAAATGGGACAAAACAAAATCTTACGAGCAGTACTTC	CASSKWDKTKSYEQYF
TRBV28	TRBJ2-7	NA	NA	TGTGCCAGCAGTTCCGGGAGCTACGAGCAGTACTTC	CASSSGSYEQYF
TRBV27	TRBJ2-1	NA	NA	TGTGCCAGCAGTTTAGGCGGGATCTCAAGGGAGCAGTTCTTC	CASSLGGISREQFF
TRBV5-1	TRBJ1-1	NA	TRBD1	TGCGCCAGCAGCGTGGACAGGGGCGAGACTGAAGCTTTCTTT	CASSVDRGETEAFF